Shown below are 13 T cell receptor beta chains from a single sample sequenced in a study of blood T cell repertoires in COVID-19. The repertoire was sequenced with immunoSEQ multiplex PCR; TCRdb's copy has only in-frame clones and lacks some. The sample holds around 170,000 clones, approximately 82% seen once. Sequenced input: peripheral blood. The receptors were sampled from a man in his sixties or seventies who had recovered from COVID-19.

V gene TRBV6-5 combines with J gene TRBJ1-4; 7 nucleotides agree with TRBD1. V lost 2 bases, J lost 9 bases, and 9 bases stayed unmatched. Germline V gives CDR1 MNHEY, CDR2 SVGAGI. This CDR3 region has 15 residues. CDR3 sequence (DNA): TGTGCCAGCAGTTACGGGGGCCAGGGGGTGAAAAAACTGTTTTTT. This translates into CASSYGGQGVKKLFF.

The table lists this clone with a count of one. The V and J genes are TRBV4-1 and TRBJ2-3; 9 nucleotides align to TRBD2. V lost 6 bases and J lost 8; bases outside the gene matches: 12. The CDR3 consists of 15 residues. Per germline, CDR1 MGHRA and CDR2 YSYEKL. The CDR3, as DNA: TGCGCCAGCAGGCCAACTAGCGGGTCAGAGTCTACGCAGTATTTT. This encodes CASRPTSGSESTQYF.

This clone has a single count. The chain uses TRBV18 and TRBJ2-5; perhaps TRBD1 as D (6 bases). Trimming cost V 2 bases and J 5 bases, with 12 bases left between them. The CDR3 extends over 14 amino acids. The germline gives CDR1 KGHSH, CDR2 LQKENI. CDR3 amino acids: CASSPTSGEETQYF. The CDR3 DNA sequence: TGTGCCAGCTCACCAACATCAGGGGAGGAGACCCAGTACTTC.

This clone was counted a few times. DNA for the CDR3: TGTGCCAGCAGCTTAGGGACGGAGACCTACGAGCAGTACTTC. This translates into CASSLGTETYEQYF. This chain joins TRBV13 and TRBJ2-7; D gene uncertain. The CDR3 is made up of 14 amino acids. V was pared by 0 bases and J by 2 bases, with 8 bases between. Germline lookup yields CDR1 PRHDT and CDR2 FYEKMQ (reference sequence). Full variable domain (outside the CDR3, taken from reference TRBV13 and TRBJ2-7): AAGVIQSPRHLIKEKRETATLKCYPIPRHDTVYWYQQGPGQDPQFLISFYEKMQSDKGSIPDRFSAQQFSDYHSELNMSSLELGDSALYFCASSLGTETYEQYFGPGTRLTVT.

The CDR3 here is CASSWTGTGELFF. In DNA form, the CDR3 reads TGCGCCAGCAGCTGGACAGGGACCGGGGAGCTGTTTTTT. The chain is built from TRBV5-1 and TRBJ2-2; 8 nucleotides agree with TRBD1. This CDR3 is 13 amino acids long. Germline CDR1 SGHRS, CDR2 YFSETQ. Trimming removed 3 bases from V and 5 bases from J; junction bases left unmatched: 0.

The chain joins TRBV28 to TRBJ2-2, with 10 bases matching TRBD1. Germline V lookup: CDR1 MDHEN, CDR2 SYDVKM. V dropped 6 bases and J dropped 4; count of bases not matched to a gene: 2. This CDR3 is built from 14 residues. In DNA, the CDR3 is TGTGCCAGCAGAAGGACAGGGGGCACCGGGGAGCTGTTTTTT. Translation gives CASRRTGGTGELFF.

This chain links TRBV2 with TRBJ1-3; D remains unclear. The V and J ends lost 3 bases and 1 base respectively, with 7 bases between them. This CDR3 has 14 residues. Germline CDR1 reads SNHLY; CDR2 reads FYNNEI. This chain's CDR3 is CASSDLRSGNTIYF. CDR3 nucleotides: TGTGCCAGCAGTGACCTCAGATCTGGAAACACCATATATTTT.

The chain carries TRBV7-9 and TRBJ1-2; no firm D call. Trimming removed 3 bases from V and 7 bases from J, with 12 bases in between. This CDR3 spans 13 amino acids. CDR1 is SEHNR and CDR2 is FQNEAQ in the germline V gene (reference sequence). The CDR3 DNA follows: TGTGCCAGCAGCTTTGGGCAGCTCTCTGGCTACACCTTC. Translating gives CASSFGQLSGYTF.

CDR3 sequence (DNA): TGTGCCCCCTCCCCGGAGCTGATCCCTATCGGCTACACCTTC. Translating gives CAPSPELIPIGYTF. The gene calls are TRBV5-8 and TRBJ1-2, with no clear D. V shed 10 bases and J shed 8 bases, with 24 bases lying between them. CDR3 length: 14 amino acids. Per germline, CDR1 SGHTS and CDR2 YDEGEE.

The chain has TRBV10-3 and TRBJ2-7; possibly TRBD2 for D (5 bases). The germline CDR1 and CDR2 sequences are ENHRY and SYGVKD. The V end lost 4 bases, the J end lost 6 bases, and 16 bases lay between the germline ends. This CDR3 has 14 residues. CDR3 nucleotide sequence: TGTGCCATCAGTGCGGGCTCCTCAGGAGGCGAGCAGTACTTC. As protein: CAISAGSSGGEQYF.

This clone was counted once. The rearrangement joins TRBV28 to TRBJ1-5; D might be TRBD1 (5 bases). The germline gives CDR1 MDHEN, CDR2 SYDVKM. Trimming took off 7 bases at V and 6 bases at J, with 16 bases between the two ends. This CDR3 spans 14 amino acids. The CDR3 loop is CASMRGNTGQPQHF. For the CDR3, the DNA is TGTGCCAGCATGCGGGGGAACACCGGTCAGCCCCAGCATTTT.

This clone was counted once. The V and J genes are TRBV11-1 and TRBJ1-6, with 10 bases matching TRBD1. Trimming cost V 5 bases and J 8 bases; bases outside gene matches: 3. Germline-derived CDR1 and CDR2 are SGHAT and FQDESV (reference sequence). CDR3 size: 14 residues. The DNA for the CDR3 is TGTGCCAGCAGCCTCGGGACAGGGGATTCACCCCTCCACTTT. Translated, it gives CASSLGTGDSPLHF.

This clone was found once. The chain carries TRBV27 and TRBJ2-3; D is unresolved. This CDR3 is 15 amino acids long. With 2 bases removed from V and 0 bases from J, the gap between germline ends came to 9 bases. Germline loops: CDR1 MNHEY, CDR2 SMNVEV (reference sequence). In DNA form, the CDR3 reads TGTGCCAGCAGTTTAATGGGCCCTAGCACAGATACGCAGTATTTT. Residues: CASSLMGPSTDTQYF.